This T cell receptor beta chain was sequenced during a study of blood T cell repertoires in COVID-19. The overall study: Nucleic acid was either cDNA or gDNA, and it came from T cells, B-cell-depleted T cells, or PBMCs.

Assay: immunoSEQ multiplex PCR; the TCRdb copy retains only in-frame clones and omits some. The sample lists approximately 79,000 clones; around 89% were seen once. This CDR3 is built from 16 residues. Looked up from germline, CDR1 is SGHVS and CDR2 is FQNEAQ. The V end was cut by 0 bases, the J end by 0 bases, with 12 bases between. The receptor was isolated from a man aged 55 to 70 with acute or convalescent COVID-19. The V gene is TRBV7-8, the J gene TRBJ2-7, with TRBD1 as a possible D gene (7 bases). Specimen: peripheral blood. The CDR3 nucleotides read TGTGCCAGCAGCTTAGCGGGGGGACAGAGCTCCTACGAGCAGTACTTC. It is translated as CASSLAGGQSSYEQYF.